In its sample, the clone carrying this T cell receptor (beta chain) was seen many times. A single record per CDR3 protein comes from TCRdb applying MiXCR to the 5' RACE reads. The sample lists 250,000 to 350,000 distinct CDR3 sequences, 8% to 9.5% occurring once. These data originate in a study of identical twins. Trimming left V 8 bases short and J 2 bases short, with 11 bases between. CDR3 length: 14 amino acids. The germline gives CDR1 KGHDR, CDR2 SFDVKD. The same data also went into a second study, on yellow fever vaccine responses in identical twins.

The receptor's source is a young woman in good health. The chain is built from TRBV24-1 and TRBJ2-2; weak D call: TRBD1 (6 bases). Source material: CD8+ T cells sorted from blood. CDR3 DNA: TGTGCCACCACAGGGACAAAAAACACCGGGGAGCTGTTTTTT. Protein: CATTGTKNTGELFF.